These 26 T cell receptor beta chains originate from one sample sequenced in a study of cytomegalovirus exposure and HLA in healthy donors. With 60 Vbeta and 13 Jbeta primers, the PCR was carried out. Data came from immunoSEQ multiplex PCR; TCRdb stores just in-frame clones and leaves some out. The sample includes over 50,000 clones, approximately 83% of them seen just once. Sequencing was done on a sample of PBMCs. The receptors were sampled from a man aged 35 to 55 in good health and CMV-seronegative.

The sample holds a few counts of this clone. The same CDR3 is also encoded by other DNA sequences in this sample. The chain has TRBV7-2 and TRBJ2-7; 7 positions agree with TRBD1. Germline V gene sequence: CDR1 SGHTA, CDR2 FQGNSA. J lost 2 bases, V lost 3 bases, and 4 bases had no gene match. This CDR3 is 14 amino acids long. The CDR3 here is CASSFGTATYEQYF. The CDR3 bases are TGTGCCAGCAGCTTTGGGACAGCTACCTACGAGCAGTACTTC. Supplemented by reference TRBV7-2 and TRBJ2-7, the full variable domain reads GAGVSQSPSNKVTEKGKDVELRCDPISGHTALYWYRQSLGQGLEFLIYFQGNSAPDKSGLPSDRFSAERTGGSVSTLTIQRTQQEDSAVYLCASSFGTATYEQYFGPGTRLTVT.

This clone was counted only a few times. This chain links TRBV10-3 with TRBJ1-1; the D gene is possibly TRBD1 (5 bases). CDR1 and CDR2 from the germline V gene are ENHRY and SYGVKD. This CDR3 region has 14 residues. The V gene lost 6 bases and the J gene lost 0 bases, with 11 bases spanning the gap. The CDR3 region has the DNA TGTGCCATCAGCCCCGGACAATTGAACACTGAAGCTTTCTTT. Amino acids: CAISPGQLNTEAFF.

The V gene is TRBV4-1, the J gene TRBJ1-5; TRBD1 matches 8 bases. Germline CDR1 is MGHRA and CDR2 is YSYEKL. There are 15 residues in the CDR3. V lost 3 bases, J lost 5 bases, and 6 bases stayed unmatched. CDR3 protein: CASSQAGQGYQPQHF. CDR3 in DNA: TGCGCCAGCAGCCAGGCAGGACAGGGCTATCAGCCCCAGCATTTT.

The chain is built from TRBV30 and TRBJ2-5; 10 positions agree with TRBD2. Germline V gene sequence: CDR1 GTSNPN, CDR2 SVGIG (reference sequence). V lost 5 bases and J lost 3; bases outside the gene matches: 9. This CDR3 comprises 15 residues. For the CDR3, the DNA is TGTGCCTGGGCCCCCGGGACTAGCGTCAAAGAGACCCAGTACTTC. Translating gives CAWAPGTSVKETQYF.

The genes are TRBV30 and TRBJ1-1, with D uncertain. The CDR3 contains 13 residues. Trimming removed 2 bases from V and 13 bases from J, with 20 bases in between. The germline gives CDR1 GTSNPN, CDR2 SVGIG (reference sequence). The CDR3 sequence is CAWSSLGSGIVFF. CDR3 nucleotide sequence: TGTGCCTGGAGTTCCTTGGGCTCCGGAATCGTTTTCTTT.

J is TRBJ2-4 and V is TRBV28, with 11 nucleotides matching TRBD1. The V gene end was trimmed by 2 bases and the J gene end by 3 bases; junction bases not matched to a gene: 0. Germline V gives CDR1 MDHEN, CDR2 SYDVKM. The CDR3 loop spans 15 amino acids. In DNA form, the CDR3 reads TGTGCCAGCAGTTTAGGGACAGGGGGCAAAAACATTCAGTACTTC. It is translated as CASSLGTGGKNIQYF.

In nucleotides, the CDR3 is TGTGCCAGCGTTGGTGAGGGATTTGGGTCACCCCTCCACTTT. Residues: CASVGEGFGSPLHF. V is TRBV28 and J is TRBJ1-6; D uncertain. This CDR3 has 14 residues. The germline V and J ends were trimmed by 8 bases and 10 bases, with 18 bases remaining between them. CDR1 MDHEN and CDR2 SYDVKM come from the germline V gene.

The CDR3 DNA reads TGCGCCAGCAGGGCTAGCGGGGGGGTCCTGCAAGAGACCCAGTACTTC. The encoded protein is CASRASGGVLQETQYF. This chain uses TRBV5-1 with TRBJ2-5; 12 bases align to TRBD2. V dropped 5 bases and J dropped 2; count of bases not matched to a gene: 7. The CDR3 extends over 16 amino acids. CDR1 SGHRS and CDR2 YFSETQ come from the germline V gene.

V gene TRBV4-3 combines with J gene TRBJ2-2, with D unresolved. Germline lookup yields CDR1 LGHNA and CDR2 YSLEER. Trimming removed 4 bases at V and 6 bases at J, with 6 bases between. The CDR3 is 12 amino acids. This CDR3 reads CASSRASGELFF. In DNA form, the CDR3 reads TGCGCCAGCAGCCGGGCGTCCGGGGAGCTGTTTTTT.

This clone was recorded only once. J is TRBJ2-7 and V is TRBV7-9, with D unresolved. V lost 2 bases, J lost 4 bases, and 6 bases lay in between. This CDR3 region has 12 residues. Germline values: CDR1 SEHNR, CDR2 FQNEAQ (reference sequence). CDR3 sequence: CASSLSSYEQYF. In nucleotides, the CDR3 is TGTGCCAGCAGCTTAAGCTCGTACGAGCAGTACTTC.

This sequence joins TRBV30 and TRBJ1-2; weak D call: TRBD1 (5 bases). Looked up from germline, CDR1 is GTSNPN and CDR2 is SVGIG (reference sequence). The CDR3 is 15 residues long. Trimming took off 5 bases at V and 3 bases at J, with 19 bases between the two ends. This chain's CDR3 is CAWSRRVSLDYGYTF. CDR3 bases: TGTGCCTGGTCACGCAGGGTGTCGCTCGACTATGGCTACACCTTC.

The CDR3 DNA follows: TGTGCCAGCAGCCGGACACGCGGGGGGGGAGAGACCCAGTACTTC. As protein: CASSRTRGGGETQYF. The chain couples TRBV7-2 to TRBJ2-5; 9 nucleotides line up with TRBD2. This CDR3 has 15 residues. From germline, CDR1 is SGHTA and CDR2 FQGNSA. V lost 5 bases, J lost 4 bases, and 8 bases stayed unmatched.

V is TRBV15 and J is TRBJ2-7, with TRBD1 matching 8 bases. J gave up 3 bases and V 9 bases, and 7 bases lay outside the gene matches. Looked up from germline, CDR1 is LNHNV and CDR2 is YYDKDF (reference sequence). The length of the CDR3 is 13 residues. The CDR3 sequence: CATATGASYEQYF. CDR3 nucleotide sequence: TGTGCCACTGCGACAGGGGCCAGCTACGAGCAGTACTTC.

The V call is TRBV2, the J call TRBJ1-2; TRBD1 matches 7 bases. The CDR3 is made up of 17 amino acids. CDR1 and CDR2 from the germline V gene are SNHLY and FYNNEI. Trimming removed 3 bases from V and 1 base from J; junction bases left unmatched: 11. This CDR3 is CASSEGGTEAFNYGYTF. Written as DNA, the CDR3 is TGTGCCAGCAGTGAGGGTGGGACAGAAGCTTTTAACTATGGCTACACCTTC.

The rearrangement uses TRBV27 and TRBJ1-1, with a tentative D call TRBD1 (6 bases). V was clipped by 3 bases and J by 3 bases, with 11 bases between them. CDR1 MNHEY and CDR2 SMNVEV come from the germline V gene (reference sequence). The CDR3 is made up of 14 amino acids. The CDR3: CASSFPGVYTEAFF. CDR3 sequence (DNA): TGTGCCAGCAGTTTTCCAGGGGTGTACACTGAAGCTTTCTTT.

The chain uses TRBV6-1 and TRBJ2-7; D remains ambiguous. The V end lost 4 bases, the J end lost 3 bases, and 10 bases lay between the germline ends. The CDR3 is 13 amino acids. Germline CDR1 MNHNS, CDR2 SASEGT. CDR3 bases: TGTGCCAGCAGTGTGGGCAGAATCTACGAGCAGTACGTC. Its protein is CASSVGRIYEQYV.

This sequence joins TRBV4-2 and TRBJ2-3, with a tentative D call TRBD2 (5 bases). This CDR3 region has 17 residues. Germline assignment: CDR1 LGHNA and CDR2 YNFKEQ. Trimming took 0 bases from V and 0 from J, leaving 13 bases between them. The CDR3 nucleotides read TGTGCCAGCAGCCAAGATCTGCGACGGACTAGCACAGATACGCAGTATTTT. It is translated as CASSQDLRRTSTDTQYF.

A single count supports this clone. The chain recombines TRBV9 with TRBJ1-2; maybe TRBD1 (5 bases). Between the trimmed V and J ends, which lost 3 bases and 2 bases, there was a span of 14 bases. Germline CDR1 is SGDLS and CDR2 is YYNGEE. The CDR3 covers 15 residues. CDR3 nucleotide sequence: TGTGCCAGCAGCGGCAGACAGATCTGGAACTATGGCTACACCTTC. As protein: CASSGRQIWNYGYTF.

The CDR3 here is CASSSPPGTEAFF. As DNA, the CDR3 is TGTGCCAGCAGCTCTCCACCAGGGACTGAAGCTTTCTTT. This chain connects TRBV11-3 to TRBJ1-1; perhaps TRBD1 as D (5 bases). The germline V and J ends were trimmed by 4 bases and 5 bases, with 11 bases remaining between them. The CDR3 has 13 residues. Germline values: CDR1 SGHNT, CDR2 YENEEA.

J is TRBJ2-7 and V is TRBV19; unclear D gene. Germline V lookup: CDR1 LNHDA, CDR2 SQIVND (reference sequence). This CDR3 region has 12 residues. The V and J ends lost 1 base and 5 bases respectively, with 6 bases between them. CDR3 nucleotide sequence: TGTGCCAGTAGTATAGGGCAGAACGAGCAGTACTTC. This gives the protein CASSIGQNEQYF.

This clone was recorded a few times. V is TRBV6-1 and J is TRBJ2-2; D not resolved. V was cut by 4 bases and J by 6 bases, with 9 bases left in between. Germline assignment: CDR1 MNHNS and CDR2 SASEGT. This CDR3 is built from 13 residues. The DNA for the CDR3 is TGTGCCAGCAGTGCTAGTGTCCCCGGGGAGCTGTTTTTT. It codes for CASSASVPGELFF.

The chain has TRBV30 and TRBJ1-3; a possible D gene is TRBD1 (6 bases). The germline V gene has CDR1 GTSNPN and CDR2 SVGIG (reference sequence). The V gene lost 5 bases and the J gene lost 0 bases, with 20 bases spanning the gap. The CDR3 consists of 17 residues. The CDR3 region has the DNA TGTGCCTGGCGGATCGTACCGGGGGGCAGCTCTGGAAACACCATATATTTT. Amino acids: CAWRIVPGGSSGNTIYF.

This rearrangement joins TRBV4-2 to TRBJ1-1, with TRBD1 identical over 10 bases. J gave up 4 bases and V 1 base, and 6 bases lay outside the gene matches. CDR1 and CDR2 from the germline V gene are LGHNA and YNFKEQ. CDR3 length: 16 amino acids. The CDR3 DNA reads TGTGCCAGCAGCCAAGGGGACAGGGGTTATGGCACTGAAGCTTTCTTT. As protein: CASSQGDRGYGTEAFF.

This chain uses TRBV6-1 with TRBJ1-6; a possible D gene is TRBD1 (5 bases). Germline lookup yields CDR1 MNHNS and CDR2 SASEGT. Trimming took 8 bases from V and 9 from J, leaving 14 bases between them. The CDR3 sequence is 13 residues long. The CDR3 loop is CASRGEFGSPLHF. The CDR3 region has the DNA TGTGCCAGCCGGGGGGAATTCGGTTCACCCCTCCACTTT.

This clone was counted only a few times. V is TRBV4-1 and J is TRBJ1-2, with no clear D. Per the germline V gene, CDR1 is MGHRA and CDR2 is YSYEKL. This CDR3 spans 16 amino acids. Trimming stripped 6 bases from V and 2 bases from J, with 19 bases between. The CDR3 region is CASRPTMEARNYGYTF. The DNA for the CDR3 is TGCGCCAGCAGACCGACTATGGAAGCTAGGAACTATGGCTACACCTTC.

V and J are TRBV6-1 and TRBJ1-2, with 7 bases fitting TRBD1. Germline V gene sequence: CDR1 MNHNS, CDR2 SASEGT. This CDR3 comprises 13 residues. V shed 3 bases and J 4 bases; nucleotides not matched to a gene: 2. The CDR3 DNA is TGTGCCAGCAGTGAGGCAGGGGGCTATGGCTACACCTTC. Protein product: CASSEAGGYGYTF.